A selection of T cell receptor beta chains follows, all from one sample in a study of OX40 agonist ivuxolimab in advanced cancers. Here immunoSEQ multiplex PCR was the method, and the copy in TCRdb shows in-frame clones only, minus some. The sample lists about 32,000 clones, around 84% occurring once. The material was CD4+ or CD8+ T cells sorted from blood, obtained in a trial of the OX40 agonist ivuxolimab. The origin of the receptors is an adult with an advanced solid tumor such as melanoma, head and neck, liver or kidney cancer. CDR3s include the opening cysteine and the closing phenylalanine or tryptophan. The order of the fields is clone size, J gene, V gene, D gene, CDR3 DNA, CDR3 protein. The D gene is left open where the match is weak. Size tells how often a clone was seen (once, few, many) or the class of an expanded clone, and some rows leave it out.

>-|TRBJ1-6|TRBV14|TRBD1
TGTGCCAGCAGTTTCGACAGGGGGCCTTCACCCCTCCACTTT
CASSFDRGPSPLHF
>once|TRBJ2-1|TRBV27|-
TGTGCCAGCAGTCGTCCAGGTCCCTACAATGAGCAGTTCTTC
CASSRPGPYNEQFF
>-|TRBJ2-1|TRBV28|TRBD2
TGTGCCAGCAGTTTAACCCGTCCTACCCACACTAGCGGAAGCTCCTACAATGAGCAGTTCTTC
CASSLTRPTHTSGSSYNEQFF
>-|TRBJ2-7|TRBV23-1|TRBD1
TGCGCCAGCCGTGCCGGGACAGGGGGCGACGTGGTGGTATGCGAGCAGTACTTC
CASRAGTGGDVVVCEQYF
>-|TRBJ2-7|TRBV27|-
TGTGCCAGCAGACGGGGGGCGAACGAGCAGTACTTC
CASRRGANEQYF
>-|TRBJ2-2|TRBV9|-
TGTGCCAGCAGCGCCCTGGGACGGCCGATCTTTGTCACCGGGGAGCTGTTTTTT
CASSALGRPIFVTGELFF
>few|TRBJ2-3|TRBV13|-
TGTGCCAGCAGTCCGGGGACAGATACGCAGTATTTT
CASSPGTDTQYF
>-|TRBJ1-5|TRBV9|TRBD1
TGTGCCAGCAGCGTAGAGGGGACAGGGGATCAGCCCCAGCATTTT
CASSVEGTGDQPQHF
>-|TRBJ2-2|TRBV7-3|-
TGTGCCAGCAGCCCCGGGACACGACGGGGCGGGGAGCTGTTTTTT
CASSPGTRRGGELFF
>-|TRBJ2-1|TRBV27|-
TGTGCCAGCAGTTTAGAGGGACCCCGACGGGGGTTCAAGTTCTTC
CASSLEGPRRGFKFF
>-|TRBJ1-5|TRBV6-5|-
TGTGCCAGCTCAAAGGGGCGGGGGAGCAATCAGCCCCAGCATTTT
CASSKGRGSNQPQHF
>-|TRBJ2-2|TRBV18|TRBD1
TGTGCCAGCTCACCACGGACAGGCCGGGACACCGGGGAGCTGTTTTTT
CASSPRTGRDTGELFF
>once|TRBJ2-1|TRBV9|TRBD1
TGTGCCAGCAGCGCCGACAGGGGCAATGAGCAGTTCTTC
CASSADRGNEQFF
>-|TRBJ1-3|TRBV9|-
TGTGCCAGCAGCGCACAGGGTCGCGGAAACACCATATATTTT
CASSAQGRGNTIYF
>-|TRBJ2-2|TRBV10-2|-
TGCGCCAGCGGGCTACCCGGTACCGGGGAGCTGTTTTTT
CASGLPGTGELFF
>-|TRBJ1-2|TRBV2|TRBD1
TGTGCCAGCAGCCCCCGCTCCGACAGGGAAGGCTACACCTTC
CASSPRSDREGYTF
>-|TRBJ2-7|TRBV5-1|-
TGCGCCAGCGCGAGGGACGATAGCTCCTACGAGCAGTACTTC
CASARDDSSYEQYF
>-|TRBJ2-1|TRBV19|-
TGTGCCAGTAGGATTAGCGGTAGAACCTACAATGAGCAGTTCTTC
CASRISGRTYNEQFF
>-|TRBJ2-2|TRBV28|-
TGTGCCAGCAGTTTACCCTCTACCGGGGAGCTGTTTTTT
CASSLPSTGELFF
>-|TRBJ2-6|TRBV4-2|-
TGTGCCAGCAGCCAAGAGGGGGTCTCTGGGGCCAACGTCCTGACTTTC
CASSQEGVSGANVLTF
>-|TRBJ2-2|TRBV28|-
TGTGCCAGCCGGGACATAGCGAACACCGGGGAGCTGTTTTTT
CASRDIANTGELFF
>-|TRBJ1-3|TRBV12-5|-
TGTGCTAGTGGCCTCCAGGGTTTTTCTGGAAACACCATATATTTT
CASGLQGFSGNTIYF
>-|TRBJ2-2|TRBV6-5|TRBD1
TGTGCCAGCAGTTACACCGACAGGGAGAACACCGGGGAGCTGTTTTTT
CASSYTDRENTGELFF
>-|TRBJ1-1|TRBV28|TRBD1
TGTGCCAGCAGTCAGGGGGACACTGAAGCTTTCTTT
CASSQGDTEAFF
>-|TRBJ2-7|TRBV4-2|TRBD2
TGTGCCAGCAGCTTTAGGCTTAGCGGGAGCTACGAGCAGTACTTC
CASSFRLSGSYEQYF
>medium-sized|TRBJ2-1|TRBV9|TRBD1
TGTGCCAGCAGCGCCGGGTACAGGGGGCGTGAGCAGTTCTTC
CASSAGYRGREQFF
>-|TRBJ1-3|TRBV5-1|-
TGCGCCAGCAGCTTGGACCGCTCTGGAAACACCATATATTTT
CASSLDRSGNTIYF
>-|TRBJ2-5|TRBV11-2|TRBD2
TGTGCCAGCAGCTTAGCGTCGGGGGGGGCCCAGTACTTC
CASSLASGGAQYF
>medium-sized|TRBJ1-2|TRBV28|-
TGTGCCAGCAGTTTGGGAGGGGGGACGCGTGGCTACACCTTC
CASSLGGGTRGYTF
>-|TRBJ2-4|TRBV7-9|-
TGTGCCAGCAGCTCCGACGGGGAGACGAACATTCAGTACTTC
CASSSDGETNIQYF
>-|TRBJ1-1|TRBV2|-
TGTGCCGCTGTGGTGGGTTATACTGAAGCTTTCTTT
CAAVVGYTEAFF
>-|TRBJ2-1|TRBV2|-
TGTGCCAGCAGTGAACGACGAAGCTCCTACAATGAGCAGTTCTTC
CASSERRSSYNEQFF